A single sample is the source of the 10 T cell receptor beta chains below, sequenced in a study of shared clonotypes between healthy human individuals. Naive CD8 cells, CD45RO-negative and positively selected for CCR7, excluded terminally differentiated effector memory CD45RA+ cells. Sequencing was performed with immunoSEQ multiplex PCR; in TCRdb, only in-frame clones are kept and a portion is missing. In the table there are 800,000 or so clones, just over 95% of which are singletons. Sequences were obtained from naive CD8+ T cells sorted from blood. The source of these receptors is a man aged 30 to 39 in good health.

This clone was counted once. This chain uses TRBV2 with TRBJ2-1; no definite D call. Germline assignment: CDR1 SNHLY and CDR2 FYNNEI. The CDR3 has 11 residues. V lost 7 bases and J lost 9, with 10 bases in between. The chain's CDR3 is CASNVGIEQFF. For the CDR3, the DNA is TGTGCCAGCAACGTGGGGATTGAGCAGTTCTTC. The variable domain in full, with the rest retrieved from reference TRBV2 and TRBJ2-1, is EPEVTQTPSHQVTQMGQEVILRCVPISNHLYFYWYRQILGQKVEFLVSFYNNEISEKSEIFDDQFSVERPDGSNFTLKIRSTKLEDSAMYFCASNVGIEQFFGPGTRLTVL.

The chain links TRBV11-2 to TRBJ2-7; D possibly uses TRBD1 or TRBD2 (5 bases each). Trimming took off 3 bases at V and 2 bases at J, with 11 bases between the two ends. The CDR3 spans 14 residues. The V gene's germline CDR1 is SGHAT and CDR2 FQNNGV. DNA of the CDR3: TGTGCCAGCAGCTTTGGGACGGCCGCCTACGAGCAGTACTTC. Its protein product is CASSFGTAAYEQYF.

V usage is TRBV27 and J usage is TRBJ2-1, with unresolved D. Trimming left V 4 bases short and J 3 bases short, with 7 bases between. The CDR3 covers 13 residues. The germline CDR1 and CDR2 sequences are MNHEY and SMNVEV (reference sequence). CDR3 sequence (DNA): TGTGCCAGCAGTTCCGTGGGCTACAATGAGCAGTTCTTC. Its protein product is CASSSVGYNEQFF.

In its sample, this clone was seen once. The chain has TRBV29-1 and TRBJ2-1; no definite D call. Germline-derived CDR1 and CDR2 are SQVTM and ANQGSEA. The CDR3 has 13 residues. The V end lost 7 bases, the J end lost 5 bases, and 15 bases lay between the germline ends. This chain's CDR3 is CSGAGWADNEQFF. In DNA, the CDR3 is TGCAGCGGCGCCGGTTGGGCCGACAATGAGCAGTTCTTC.

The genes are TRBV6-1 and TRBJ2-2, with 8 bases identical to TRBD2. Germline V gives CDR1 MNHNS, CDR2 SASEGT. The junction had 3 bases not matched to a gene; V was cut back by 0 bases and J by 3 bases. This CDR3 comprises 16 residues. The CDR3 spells CASSEALAGYTGELFF. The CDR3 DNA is TGTGCCAGCAGTGAAGCGCTAGCGGGTTACACCGGGGAGCTGTTTTTT.

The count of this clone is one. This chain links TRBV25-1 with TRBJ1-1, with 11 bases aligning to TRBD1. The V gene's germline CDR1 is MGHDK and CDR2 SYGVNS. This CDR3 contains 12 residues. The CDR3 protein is CGTGGQNTEAFF. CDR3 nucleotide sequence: TGTGGGACAGGGGGCCAGAACACTGAAGCTTTCTTT.

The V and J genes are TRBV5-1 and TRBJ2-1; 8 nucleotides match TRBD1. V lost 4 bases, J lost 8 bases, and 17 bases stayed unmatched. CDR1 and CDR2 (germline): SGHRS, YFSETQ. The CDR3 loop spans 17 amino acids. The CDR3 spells CASSPPSRGPGEDEQFF. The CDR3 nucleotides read TGCGCCAGCAGCCCCCCAAGCAGGGGGCCGGGGGAAGATGAGCAGTTCTTC.

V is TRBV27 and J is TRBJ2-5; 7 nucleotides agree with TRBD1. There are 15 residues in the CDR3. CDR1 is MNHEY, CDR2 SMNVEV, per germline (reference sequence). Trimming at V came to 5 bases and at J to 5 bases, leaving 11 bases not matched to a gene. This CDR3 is CASSMGDSPRETQYF. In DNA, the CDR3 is TGTGCCAGCAGTATGGGGGACAGCCCGAGGGAGACCCAGTACTTC.

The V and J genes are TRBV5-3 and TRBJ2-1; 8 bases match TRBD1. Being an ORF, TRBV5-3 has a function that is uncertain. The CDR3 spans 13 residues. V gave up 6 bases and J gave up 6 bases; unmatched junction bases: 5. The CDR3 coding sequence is TGTGCCAGAAAGCAGGGGGCGAGCAATGAGCAGTTCTTC. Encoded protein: CARKQGASNEQFF.

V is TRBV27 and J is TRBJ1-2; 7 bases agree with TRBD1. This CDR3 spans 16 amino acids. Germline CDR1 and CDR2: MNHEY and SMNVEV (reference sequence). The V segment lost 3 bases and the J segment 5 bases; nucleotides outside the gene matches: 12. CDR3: CASSLGNPGGSYGYTF. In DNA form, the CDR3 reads TGTGCCAGCAGTTTGGGAAACCCAGGGGGTTCGTATGGCTACACCTTC.